This T cell receptor beta chain stems from a study of CD8 T cells in Susac syndrome. This CDR3 is 14 amino acids long. In germline, CDR1 is MNHEY, CDR2 SMNVEV (reference sequence). The trim removed 6 bases at V and 2 bases at J, leaving 4 bases unmatched. It was with random hexamers that about 0.45 to 1 ug RNA was reverse transcribed. MiXCR, run by TCRdb on the immunoSEQ multiplex PCR reads, gives a single entry per CDR3 protein. The table lists some 130,000 distinct CDR3 sequences, approximately 89% of them singletons, with under 0.25% in the top ten. The chain has TRBV27 and TRBJ1-2; 9 nucleotides agree with TRBD1. The sample comprised CD8+ T cells from PBMCs. The clonotype was recovered from a human donor with multiple sclerosis. The CDR3 loop reads CASSLGTGNYGYTF. In DNA, the CDR3 is TGTGCCAGCAGCCTCGGGACAGGGAACTATGGCTACACCTTC.